This T cell receptor (beta chain) emerged from a study of cytomegalovirus exposure and HLA in healthy donors (dated by TCRdb to the late 2010s). Study-wide context: In an earlier analysis of about 560 of the donors, around 290 Gb of sequence data and 95 million to 130 million unique TCR beta sequences from 150 million to 200 million T cells were reported. All discovery cohort repertoires had been generated using a single sequencing platform. The study was designed to test whether signatures of past pathogen exposure could be identified by cataloging public T cell receptors. A separate validation cohort of approximately 130 different subjects was used in addition to the approximately 640-subject first cohort. Of the approximately 370 genotyped donors, 65% to 90% were placed in the genetic ancestry cluster associated with self-reported Caucasian donors. Four to six DR-DQ haplotypes were handled as single units for association and clustering because linkage in the cohort was strong. Donor age, sex, ethnicity and CMV serostatus were collected together with the repertoire data. The later analysis used no new phenotypic data to find candidate immune exposures, relying instead on TCR beta sequences and their occurrence across donors. To predict cytomegalovirus infection status, the study combined high-throughput TCR immunosequencing, statistical association of individual TCRs with disease status, and machine learning. A later genetic analysis took genome-wide SNP genotypes for about 60% of the roughly 670 donors and used that subset as a discovery cohort. The T cell repertoires of several hundred subjects were profiled by immunosequencing and related to cytomegalovirus serostatus. Typing coverage varied by locus: about 629-640 donors for A, B, C, DRB1 and DQB1; some 520 for DQA1; approximately 570 for DPA1; under 490 for DPB1. A later analysis re-examined previously published TCR beta repertoires from about 700 donors and added high-resolution HLA genotyping to investigate patterns of TCR occurrence. HLA typing included class I and class II loci at four-digit resolution. An earlier analysis of several hundred of the donors used high-throughput TCR beta sequencing to judge whether each TCR beta V gene segment behaved as functional or pseudogenic. Among about 400 genotyped donors of the cohort, an average of approximately 240,000 unique TCR beta nucleotide sequences was sequenced per donor, of which about 19% were non-productive. An early release that covered about 600 HLA-typed donors contained approximately 300 gigabases of sequencing data and about 93 million unique TCR sequences.

The CDR3 contains 13 residues, cysteine and phenylalanine counted. CDR3 DNA is the only sequence kept; it has 39 bases, read in frame from the first base. The germline V gene encodes CDR1 SGHTA and CDR2 FQGTGA. V was cut back by 2 bases and J by 5 bases, leaving a gap of 7 bases between them. Library construction relied on the immunoSEQ multiplex PCR assay. The multiplex PCR relied on a mix of 60 forward primers for TCR Vbeta segments and 13 reverse primers for TCR Jbeta segments. Amplification of the CDR3 region of rearranged TCR beta genes was performed with a multiplex PCR assay on genomic DNA. Amplified TCR beta libraries were sequenced as 87-base-pair reads on the Illumina HiSeq System. On the study's bioinformatics: A later analysis counted about 80 million unique TCR beta chains across the 690 or so repertoires, and roughly 9.9 million of these chains were shared by at least two donors. Raw reads were error-corrected and collapsed into unique sequences by a nearest-neighbor algorithm in which closely related sequences were merged to remove PCR and sequencing errors. Alignment of CDR3 sequences to IMGT reference sequences was used to assign V, D and J gene segments. Each retained sequence needed at least a six-nucleotide match to both a V gene segment and a J gene segment. Rearrangements were called productive when the CDR3 lacked stop codons and stayed in frame with V and J; all others were non-productive. Following IMGT convention, CDR3 was defined as the stretch from the second conserved V-encoded cysteine to the conserved J-encoded phenylalanine. The earlier analysis of about 590 of the donors excluded sequences that lacked an unambiguous match to a single V gene segment. In an earlier analysis of some 590 of the donors, a V segment was called functional when productive rearrangements were above 56.7%, and segregating when the standard deviation between donors exceeded 5%. A statistical classification framework was built for diagnosing cytomegalovirus status from the catalog of TCR beta chain sequences. In a later analysis, TCR nucleotide sequences were compared against IMGT/GENE-DB human TR gene sequences so that V and J genes could be assigned. In a later analysis, CDR3 sequences and most-parsimonious VDJ recombination scenarios were assigned using the TCRdist pipeline. A later analysis defined each TCR beta chain by its CDR3 amino acid sequence plus V-gene family, and excluded reads lacking a unique V-gene family. A later analysis removed 600 or so highly shared, low-generation-probability nucleotide sequences to deal with suspected cross-contamination and a sequencing artifact. A later analysis calculated a clonal expansion index for each public chain from normalized within-repertoire ranks of inferred template counts. A later analysis computed generation probabilities with a VDJ recombination model fitted to out-of-frame rearrangements, and checked the results against IGoR. A later analysis scored TCR-TCR, TCR-HLA and TCR-CMV co-occurrence with hypergeometric tests, applying a repertoire-size bias correction to TCR pairs. False discovery rates were estimated in a later analysis by permuting HLA or CMV assignments 20 times. A later analysis grouped co-occurring TCRs with DBSCAN, adding TCRdist sequence similarity when clustering within HLA-allele-positive subsets. Co-occurrence clustering excluded repertoires with fewer than 30,000 or more than 120,000 public chains, plus five with anomalous nucleotide sharing. TCRdb limited this immuneACCESS table to in-frame rearrangements with V and J called. A share of clones is missing; checked studies link under half to unresolved V genes, and the rest is unexplained. The V and J calls and clone size are taken from that table; D and trimming were inferred from the DNA. Present in this sample are roughly 58,000 clones, over 70% of which were seen just once. Approximately 3.5% of the sample rests with the top ten.

The study at large found these results: The only immune exposure information available for the cohort was CMV serostatus. When HLA alleles, especially DR and DQ, strongly co-occurred, attributing TCR associations to individual alleles was difficult. A later analysis found that most CMV-associated TCR beta chains appeared HLA-restricted, with HLA associations seemingly driven largely by CMV exposure. In both the original and validation cohorts, the classifier was reported to diagnose cytomegalovirus status with high specificity and sensitivity. Compared with the approximately 670-donor mean, donors in an Asian-associated ancestry cluster had fewer N-insertions in productive TCRs, according to a later genetic analysis. Broadly in line with IMGT annotations, most TCR beta V segments showed up in productive rearrangements about 87% or about 30% of the time in an earlier analysis of a few hundred of the donors. Most TCR sequences were seen in very few donors, while some public TCRs were found in many individuals. In this cohort, only TCR beta chains were sequenced, and detectable features were limited by the absence of alpha or paired-chain data. In vitro tests confirmed that a few of the cytomegalovirus-associated TCR beta chains recognize cytomegalovirus antigens. A later analysis found that TCR association rates varied across HLA loci, with DRB1 alleles showing the most associated TCRs and HLA-C alleles the fewest. The presence/absence analyses assumed that sequencing depth was roughly uniform across donors, and that assumption may not be true. Because some donors lacked HLA typing at each locus, the association tests relied only on the typed subset. A later analysis reported that several top co-occurrence clusters appeared linked to parvovirus B19, influenza, CMV and Epstein-Barr virus. A further reported finding was that TCR beta sequences accurately predicted the HLA-A and HLA-B alleles for most subjects in the first cohort. A later analysis found that HLA-associated TCR beta chains were more clonally expanded and had lower generation probabilities than equally common non-associated chains. At a false discovery rate of 0.05, a later analysis linked around 17,000 TCR beta sequences to specific HLA alleles. The study gave a list of more than 150 TCR beta chains associated with cytomegalovirus. The earlier analysis of approximately 560 of the donors excluded some 15 rarely observed V segments, including chromosome 9 orphons, because counts were too low. It was suggested by the authors that the approach could potentially be generalized to other disease states and immunological phenotypes. A cluster of highly shared sequence variants was judged likely to represent a technical artifact of the sequencing pipeline. Linkage disequilibrium might explain the correlated functional status among segregating V segments, but an unknown experimental factor could not be ruled out. A later genetic analysis associated a missense DCLRE1C variant with V-gene and J-gene trimming of TCR beta chains, and an independent cohort replicated the association. Because the 87-base-pair reads could not distinguish some IMGT-functional V segments, including TRBV6-2 and TRBV6-3, those segments were excluded.

Points on this clone: Its antigen specificity is not known. No base quality information exists; no much larger clone differs at one position.

The cohort consisted of fewer than 700 healthy bone marrow donors. All cohort members were sampled while nominally healthy, although unrecorded immune exposures were likely present. The donor tested CMV seronegative, placing the donor among the 350 to 400 seronegative members of the cohort. A peripheral blood sample was provided by each donor, and peripheral blood mononuclear cells were used for TCR beta sequencing. Genomic DNA was extracted from the blood cell samples with the Qiagen DNeasy Blood Extraction Kit. The sequence came from a woman aged 40 to 50 in good health and CMV-seronegative. The sequenced sample consisted of PBMCs. Recombination linked TRBV7-3 to TRBJ2-1, with an unclear D gene assignment. The CDR3 protein is CASSLGSNNEQFF. The nucleotide sequence is TGTGCCAGCAGCTTAGGCTCAAACAATGAGCAGTTCTTC.